The clone carrying this TCR beta chain was counted between two and nine times. Antigen unknown. The record originates from a study of vaccination and CD4 T cells after COVID-19. About the research overall: Post-vaccine sampling followed dose two by a median about 72 days (range 14 to 241). Broader study findings: Among those convalescent, a median roughly 90% of reactive clones emerged solely post-vaccination.

Treatment given: approximately nine-day PBMC culture with coronavirus spike peptide pools or control peptides (ViraFEST assay). Sequenced with the Oncomine TCR Beta short-read assay was DNA taken from cultured CD4+ T cells. Each CDR3 protein is one row after TCRdb ran MiXCR on the PCR reads. Among approximately 11,000 distinct CDR3 sequences listed, approximately 60% were seen once. The sequence derives from a human donor who had recovered from COVID-19. Sequences were obtained from CD4+ T cells from blood, cultured in vitro.

This CDR3 reads CATSRRVEGNTGELFF. CDR3 sequence (DNA): TGTGCCACCAGCAGGAGGGTGGAGGGAAACACCGGGGAGCTGTTTTTT. This rearrangement joins TRBV15 to TRBJ2-2; a weak D match, TRBD2 (6 bases). The CDR3 runs 16 residues. The V gene lost 3 bases and the J gene lost 2 bases, with 13 bases spanning the gap. The V gene's germline CDR1 is LNHNV and CDR2 YYDKDF (reference sequence). Drawing the rest from reference TRBV15 and TRBJ2-2, the complete variable domain is DAMVIQNPRYQVTQFGKPVTLSCSQTLNHNVMYWYQQKSSQAPKLLFHYYDKDFNNEADTPDNFQSRRPNTSFCFLDIRSPGLGDTAMYLCATSRRVEGNTGELFFGEGSRLTVL.